This T cell receptor (beta chain) is from a study of T cell changes during pregnancy in multiple sclerosis. V was cut by 5 bases and J by 0 bases, with 23 bases left in between. The CDR3 has 18 residues. Germline V gene data show CDR1 as SGHDT and CDR2 as YYEEEE. The assay was immunoSEQ multiplex PCR, and TCRdb's table has in-frame clones only and misses some. The table has around 100,000 clones, about 89% seen once. This sequence originates from a female donor with multiple sclerosis, enrolled in a pregnancy study. The sample here was peripheral blood, taken after pregnancy. The chain joins TRBV5-6 to TRBJ2-5; D is perhaps TRBD1 (6 bases). This chain's CDR3 is CASSATGYSTKYQETQYF. The CDR3 bases are TGTGCCAGCAGTGCGACAGGCTATTCCACGAAGTACCAAGAGACCCAGTACTTC.